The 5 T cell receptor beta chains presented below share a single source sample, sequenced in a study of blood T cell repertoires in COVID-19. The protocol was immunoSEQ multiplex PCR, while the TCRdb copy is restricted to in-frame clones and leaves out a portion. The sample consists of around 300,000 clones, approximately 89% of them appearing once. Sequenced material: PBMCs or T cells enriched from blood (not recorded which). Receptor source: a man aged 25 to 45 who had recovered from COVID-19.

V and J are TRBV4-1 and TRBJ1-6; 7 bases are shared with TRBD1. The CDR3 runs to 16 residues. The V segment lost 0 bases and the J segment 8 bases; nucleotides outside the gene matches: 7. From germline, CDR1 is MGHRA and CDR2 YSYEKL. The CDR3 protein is CASSQERGGGDSPLHF. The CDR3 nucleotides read TGCGCCAGCAGCCAAGAGAGAGGGGGCGGCGATTCACCCCTCCACTTT.

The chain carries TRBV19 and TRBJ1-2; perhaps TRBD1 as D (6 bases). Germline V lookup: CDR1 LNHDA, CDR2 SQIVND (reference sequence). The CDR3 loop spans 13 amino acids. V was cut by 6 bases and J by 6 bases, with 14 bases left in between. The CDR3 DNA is TGTGCCAGTAGCCTAAGGACAGTGGATGGCTACACCTTC. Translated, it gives CASSLRTVDGYTF.

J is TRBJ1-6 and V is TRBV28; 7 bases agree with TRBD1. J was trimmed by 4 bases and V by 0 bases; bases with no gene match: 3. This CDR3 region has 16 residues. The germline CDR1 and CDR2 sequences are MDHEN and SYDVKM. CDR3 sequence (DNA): TGTGCCAGCAGTTTATGGCAGGGGGATTATAATTCACCCCTCCACTTT. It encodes CASSLWQGDYNSPLHF. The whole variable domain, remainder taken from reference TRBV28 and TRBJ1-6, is DVKVTQSSRYLVKRTGEKVFLECVQDMDHENMFWYRQDPGLGLRLIYFSYDVKMKEKGDIPEGYSVSREKKERFSLILESASTNQTSMYLCASSLWQGDYNSPLHFGNGTRLTVT.

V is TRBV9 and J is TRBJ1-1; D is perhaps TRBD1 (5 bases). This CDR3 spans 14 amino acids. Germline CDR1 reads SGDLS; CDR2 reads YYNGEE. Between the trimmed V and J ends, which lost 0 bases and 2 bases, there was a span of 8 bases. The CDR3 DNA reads TGTGCCAGCAGCGTAGAGGGACTTAACACTGAAGCTTTCTTT. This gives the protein CASSVEGLNTEAFF.

DNA for the CDR3: TGTGCCAGCAGCCAAGTCAAGGGGGAAATAGGCACAGATACGCAGTATTTT. It yields the protein CASSQVKGEIGTDTQYF. The rearrangement links TRBV14 to TRBJ2-3; possibly TRBD1 for D (6 bases). V lost 1 base, J lost 1 base, and 15 bases lay in between. From germline, CDR1 is SGHDN and CDR2 FVKESK. This CDR3 has 17 amino acids. Filled out from reference TRBV14 and TRBJ2-3, the complete variable domain reads EAGVTQFPSHSVIEKGQTVTLRCDPISGHDNLYWYRRVMGKEIKFLLHFVKESKQDESGMPNNRFLAERTGGTYSTLKVQPAELEDSGVYFCASSQVKGEIGTDTQYFGPGTRLTVL.